This T cell receptor (beta chain) was identified in a study of blood T cell repertoires in COVID-19. As for the study in general: The United States, Italy and Spain were the sources of the acute and convalescent COVID-19 samples. Sample material is recorded as cDNA or gDNA derived from T cells, B-cell-depleted T cells, or PBMCs.

Trimming took 5 bases from V and 6 from J; bases not matched to a gene: 4. CDR1 is WSHSY, CDR2 SAAADI, per germline. This CDR3 contains 14 residues. Using immunoSEQ multiplex PCR, the repertoire was profiled, and TCRdb retains in-frame clones only, with some absent. The data contain 280,000 or so clones, around 91% of them singletons. Participants were placed into cohorts based on the clinical history they reported. The rearrangement uses TRBV10-2 and TRBJ2-2, with 9 bases fitting TRBD1. This receptor was identified in a young woman with acute COVID-19. Sequencing was carried out using PBMCs or T cells enriched from blood (not recorded which). As DNA, the CDR3 is TGCGCCAGCAGTCGGACAGGGGAGGCCGGGGAGCTGTTTTTT. Protein: CASSRTGEAGELFF.